This T cell receptor (beta chain) came from a study of T cells after yellow fever vaccination. Background on the study: Fractions containing few cells were prepared with SMART-Seq v4 Ultra Low Input.

V was trimmed by 0 bases and J by 5 bases, leaving 13 bases between them. Looked up from germline, CDR1 is LGHNA and CDR2 is YSLEER. The CDR3 contains 15 residues. TCRdb independently ran MiXCR on the 5' RACE reads; one entry per CDR3 protein. The data contain just under 600,000 distinct CDR3 sequences, roughly 14% of them seen just once; the ten biggest clones take up about an eighth. Findings and caveats of the study: The study found a weaker secondary response that peaked faster, day 5 versus 15. A minor fraction of clonotypes spanned both CD4 and CD8 compartments.

This clonotype has a count of ten or more. Its antigen is not known. The chain employs TRBV4-3 and TRBJ2-5; D remains unclear. The clonotype originates from a man younger than 40 who received the YFV17D yellow fever vaccine. The sample here was PBMCs, taken on the day of the yellow fever booster vaccination. The CDR3 is CASSQEYTGKETQYF. The CDR3 DNA reads as TGCGCCAGCAGCCAAGAATATACGGGCAAGGAGACCCAGTACTTC.